One sample yielded the 5 T cell receptor beta chains listed below, sequenced in a study of T cell responses to AZD1222 COVID-19 vaccine. Produced via immunoSEQ multiplex PCR; TCRdb's table is partial and in-frame only. The data hold about 190,000 clones, with approximately 91% observed a single time. Material: peripheral blood, obtained on day 0 of AZD1222 vaccination. The origin of the receptors is an adult in good health.

V gene TRBV28 combines with J gene TRBJ2-1, with 10 bases matching TRBD2. V lost 7 bases, J lost 7 bases, and 13 bases stayed unmatched. The CDR3 loop spans 16 amino acids. Germline-derived CDR1 and CDR2 are MDHEN and SYDVKM. The DNA for the CDR3 is TGTGCCAGCAACCATCTAGCGGGAGCCGACTTTAATGAGCAGTTCTTC. This gives the protein CASNHLAGADFNEQFF.

The rearrangement joins TRBV11-3 to TRBJ2-3; D uncertain. CDR3 length equals 14 residues. Trimming stripped 5 bases from V and 6 bases from J, with 15 bases between. The germline CDR1 and CDR2 sequences are SGHNT and YENEEA. The CDR3 DNA reads TGTGCCAGCAGCCCTATGCCCCAAGGGGATACGCAGTATTTT. It codes for CASSPMPQGDTQYF. Full variable domain (rest looked up from reference TRBV11-3 and TRBJ2-3): EAGVVQSPRYKIIEKKQPVAFWCNPISGHNTLYWYLQNLGQGPELLIRYENEEAVDDSQLPKDRFSAERLKGVDSTLKIQPAELGDSAVYLCASSPMPQGDTQYFGPGTRLTVL.

The rearrangement joins TRBV7-8 to TRBJ2-3, with 7 bases lining up with TRBD2. This CDR3 spans 16 amino acids. CDR1 SGHVS and CDR2 FQNEAQ come from the germline V gene. V shed 5 bases, J shed 4 bases, and the junction held 12 bases outside the gene matches. In nucleotides, the CDR3 is TGTGCCAGCAGCCGAAGGGAGGGGAGAATCTCAGATACGCAGTATTTT. As protein: CASSRREGRISDTQYF.

The rearrangement links TRBV9 to TRBJ2-3, with D hard to call. Germline V gene lookup returns CDR1 SGDLS and CDR2 YYNGEE. The CDR3 has 13 amino acids. V was clipped by 3 bases and J by 0 bases, with 5 bases between them. The CDR3 is CASSAASTDTQYF. The CDR3 DNA is TGTGCCAGCAGCGCAGCTAGCACAGATACGCAGTATTTT.

The CDR3 DNA reads TGTGCCAGCAGCATAAGCCTTGGGCAGACCTACGAGCAGTACTTC. As protein: CASSISLGQTYEQYF. The chain combines TRBV7-6 with TRBJ2-7; D gene uncertain. Germline lookup yields CDR1 SGHVS and CDR2 FNYEAQ. The CDR3 totals 15 residues. V lost 5 bases, J lost 2 bases, and 16 bases lay in between.